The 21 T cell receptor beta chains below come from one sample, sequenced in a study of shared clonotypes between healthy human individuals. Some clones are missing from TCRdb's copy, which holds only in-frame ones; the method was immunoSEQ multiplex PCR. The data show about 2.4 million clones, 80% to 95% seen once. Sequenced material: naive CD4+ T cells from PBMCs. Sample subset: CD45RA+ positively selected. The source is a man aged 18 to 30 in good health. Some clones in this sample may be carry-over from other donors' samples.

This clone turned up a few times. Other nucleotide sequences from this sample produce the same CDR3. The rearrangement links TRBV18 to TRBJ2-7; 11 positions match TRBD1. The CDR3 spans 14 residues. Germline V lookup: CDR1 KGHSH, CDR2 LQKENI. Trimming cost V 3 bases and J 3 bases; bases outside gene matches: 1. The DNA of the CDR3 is TGTGCCAGCTCACCGGGGACAGGGGGCTACGAGCAGTACTTC. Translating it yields CASSPGTGGYEQYF.

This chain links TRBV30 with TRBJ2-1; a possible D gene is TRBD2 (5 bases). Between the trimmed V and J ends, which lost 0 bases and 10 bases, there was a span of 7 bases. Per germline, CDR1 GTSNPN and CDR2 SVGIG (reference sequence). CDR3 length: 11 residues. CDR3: CAWSVREEQFF. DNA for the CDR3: TGTGCCTGGAGTGTACGGGAAGAGCAGTTCTTC.

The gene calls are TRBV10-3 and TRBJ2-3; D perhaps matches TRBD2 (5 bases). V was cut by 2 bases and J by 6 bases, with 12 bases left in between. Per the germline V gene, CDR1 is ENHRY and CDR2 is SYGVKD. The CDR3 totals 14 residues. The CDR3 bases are TGTGCCATCAGTGAGCGGGGTCGGATGGATACGCAGTATTTT. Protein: CAISERGRMDTQYF.

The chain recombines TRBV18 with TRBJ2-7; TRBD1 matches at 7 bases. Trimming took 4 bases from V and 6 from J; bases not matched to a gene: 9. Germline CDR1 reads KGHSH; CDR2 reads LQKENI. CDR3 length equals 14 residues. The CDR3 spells CASSLDRVTGEQYF. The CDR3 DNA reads TGTGCCAGCTCACTAGACAGGGTTACGGGCGAGCAGTACTTC.

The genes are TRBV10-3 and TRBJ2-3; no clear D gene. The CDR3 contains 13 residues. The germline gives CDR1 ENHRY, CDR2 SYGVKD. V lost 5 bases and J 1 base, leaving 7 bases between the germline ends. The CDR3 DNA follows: TGTGCCATCAGTCTCGAGGGCACAGATACGCAGTATTTT. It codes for CAISLEGTDTQYF.

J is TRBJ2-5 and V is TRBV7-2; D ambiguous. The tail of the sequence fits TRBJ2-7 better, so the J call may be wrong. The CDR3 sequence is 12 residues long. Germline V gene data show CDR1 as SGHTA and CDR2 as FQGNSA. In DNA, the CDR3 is TGTGCCAGCAGCTTAATTCTCTACGAGCAGTACTTC. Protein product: CASSLILYEQYF.

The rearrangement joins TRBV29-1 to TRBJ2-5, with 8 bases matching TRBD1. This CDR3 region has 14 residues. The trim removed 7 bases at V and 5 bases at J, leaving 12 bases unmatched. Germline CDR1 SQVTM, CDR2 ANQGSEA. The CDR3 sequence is CSGSTTGDGETQYF. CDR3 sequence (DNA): TGCAGCGGATCTACGACAGGGGATGGGGAGACCCAGTACTTC.

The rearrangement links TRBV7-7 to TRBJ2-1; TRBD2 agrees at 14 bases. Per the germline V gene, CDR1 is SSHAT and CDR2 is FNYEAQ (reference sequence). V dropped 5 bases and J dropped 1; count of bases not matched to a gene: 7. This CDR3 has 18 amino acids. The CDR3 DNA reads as TGTGCCAGCAGCCCCGGGACTAGCGGGAGTGGTTCCTACAATGAGCAGTTCTTC. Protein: CASSPGTSGSGSYNEQFF.

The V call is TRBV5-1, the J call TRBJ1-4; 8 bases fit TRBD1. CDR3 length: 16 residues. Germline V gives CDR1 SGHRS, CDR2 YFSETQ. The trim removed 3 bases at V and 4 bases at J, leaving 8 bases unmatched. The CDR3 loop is CASSSSGTGYNEKLFF. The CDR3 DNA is TGCGCCAGCAGCTCATCCGGGACAGGTTATAATGAAAAACTGTTTTTT.

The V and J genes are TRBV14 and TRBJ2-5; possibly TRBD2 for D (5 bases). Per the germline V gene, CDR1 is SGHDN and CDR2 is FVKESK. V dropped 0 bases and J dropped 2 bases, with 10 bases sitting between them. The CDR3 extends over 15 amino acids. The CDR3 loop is CASSQDYGIQETQYF. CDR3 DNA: TGTGCCAGCAGCCAAGACTACGGGATTCAAGAGACCCAGTACTTC.

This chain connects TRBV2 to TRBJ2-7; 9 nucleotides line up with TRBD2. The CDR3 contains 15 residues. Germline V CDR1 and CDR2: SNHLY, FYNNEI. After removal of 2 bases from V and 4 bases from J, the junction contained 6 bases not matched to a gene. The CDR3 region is CASSERTSAAYEQYF. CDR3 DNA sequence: TGTGCCAGCAGTGAAAGGACTAGCGCGGCTTACGAGCAGTACTTC. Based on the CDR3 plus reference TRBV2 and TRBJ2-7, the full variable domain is EPEVTQTPSHQVTQMGQEVILRCVPISNHLYFYWYRQILGQKVEFLVSFYNNEISEKSEIFDDQFSVERPDGSNFTLKIRSTKLEDSAMYFCASSERTSAAYEQYFGPGTRLTVT.

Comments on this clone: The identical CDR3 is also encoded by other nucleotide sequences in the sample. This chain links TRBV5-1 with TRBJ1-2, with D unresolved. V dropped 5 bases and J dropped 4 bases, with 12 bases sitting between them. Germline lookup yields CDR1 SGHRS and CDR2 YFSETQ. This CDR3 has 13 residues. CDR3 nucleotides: TGCGCCAGCAGTCTCGCCGACGCCTATGGCTACACCTTC. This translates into CASSLADAYGYTF.

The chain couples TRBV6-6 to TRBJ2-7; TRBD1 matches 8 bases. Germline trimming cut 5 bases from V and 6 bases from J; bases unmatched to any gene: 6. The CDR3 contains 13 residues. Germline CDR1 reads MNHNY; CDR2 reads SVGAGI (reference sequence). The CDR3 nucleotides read TGTGCCAGCAGTGGACAGGGAGCTCCCGAGCAGTACTTC. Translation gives CASSGQGAPEQYF.

Written as DNA, the CDR3 is TGTGCCAGCAGCTTGTACAGGGACACATATGGCTACACCTTC. Its translation: CASSLYRDTYGYTF. The gene calls are TRBV5-6 and TRBJ1-2; D perhaps matches TRBD1 (6 bases). Trimming took 1 base from V and 5 from J, leaving 12 bases between them. Germline values: CDR1 SGHDT, CDR2 YYEEEE. The CDR3 sequence is 14 residues long.

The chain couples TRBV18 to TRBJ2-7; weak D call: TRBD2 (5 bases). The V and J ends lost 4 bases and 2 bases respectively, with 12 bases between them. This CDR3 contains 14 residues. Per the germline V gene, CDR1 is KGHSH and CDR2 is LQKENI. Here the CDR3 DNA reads TGTGCCAGCTCACAGGCCGGGATGACCTACGAGCAGTACTTC. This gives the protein CASSQAGMTYEQYF.

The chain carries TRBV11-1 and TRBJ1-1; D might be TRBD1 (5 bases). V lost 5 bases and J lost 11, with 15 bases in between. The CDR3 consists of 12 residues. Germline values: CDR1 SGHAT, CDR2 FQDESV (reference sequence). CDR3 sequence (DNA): TGTGCCAGCAGCCGCCGGGGCACCCCCGCTTTCTTT. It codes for CASSRRGTPAFF.

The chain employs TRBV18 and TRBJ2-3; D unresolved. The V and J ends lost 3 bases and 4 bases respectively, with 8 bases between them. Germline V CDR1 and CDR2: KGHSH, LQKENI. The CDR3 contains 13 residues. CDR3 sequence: CASSPKLADTQYF. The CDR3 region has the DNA TGTGCCAGCTCACCGAAGCTGGCAGATACGCAGTATTTT. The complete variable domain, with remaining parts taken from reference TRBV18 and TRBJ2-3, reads NAGVMQNPRHLVRRRGQEARLRCSPMKGHSHVYWYRQLPEEGLKFMVYLQKENIIDESGMPKERFSAEFPKEGPSILRIQQVVRGDSAAYFCASSPKLADTQYFGPGTRLTVL.

Here the CDR3 reads CASRLHDGNYGYTF. The CDR3 DNA sequence: TGTGCCAGCAGACTTCACGACGGGAACTATGGCTACACCTTC. This chain links TRBV6-1 with TRBJ1-2; D is unresolved. Trimming removed 6 bases at V and 2 bases at J, with 13 bases between. Per germline, CDR1 MNHNS and CDR2 SASEGT. The length of the CDR3 is 14 residues.

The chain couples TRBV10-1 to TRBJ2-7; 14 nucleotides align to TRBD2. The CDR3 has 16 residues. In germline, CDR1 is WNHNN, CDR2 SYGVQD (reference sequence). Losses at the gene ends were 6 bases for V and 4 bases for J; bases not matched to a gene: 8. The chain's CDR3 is CASSAGLAGAGYEQYF. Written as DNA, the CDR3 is TGCGCCAGCAGCGCGGGACTAGCGGGAGCAGGGTACGAGCAGTACTTC.

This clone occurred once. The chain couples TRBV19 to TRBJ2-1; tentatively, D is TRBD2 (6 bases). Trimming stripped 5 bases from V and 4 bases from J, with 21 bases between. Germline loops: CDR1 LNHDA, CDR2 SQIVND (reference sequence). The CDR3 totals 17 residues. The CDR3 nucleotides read TGTGCCAGTAGTGCTACTAGCAAGATTACTTCATACAATGAGCAGTTCTTC. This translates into CASSATSKITSYNEQFF.

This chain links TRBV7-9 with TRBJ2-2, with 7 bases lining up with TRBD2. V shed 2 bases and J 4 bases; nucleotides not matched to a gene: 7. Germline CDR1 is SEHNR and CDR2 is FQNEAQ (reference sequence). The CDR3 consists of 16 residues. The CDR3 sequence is CASSLSSSGTTGELFF. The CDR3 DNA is TGTGCCAGCAGCTTATCTTCTAGCGGAACCACCGGGGAGCTGTTTTTT.